This entry lists 30 T cell receptor beta chains sequenced from one sample in a study of regulatory T cells in long-lasting Graves disease. Arm-PCR of CDR3 regions and iRepertoire HTBI primers were used to build TCR beta libraries. TCRdb analysed the multiplex PCR reads with MiXCR anew, one entry per CDR3 protein. In the table there are almost 350,000 distinct CDR3 sequences, around 20% of which are singletons. The sample's time point: persistent/refractory GD, antithyroid drugs over 5 years with positive TRAb. The authors made the TCR library using RNA they extracted from PBMCs. Sequences were derived from peripheral blood mononuclear cells (PBMCs), sampled when the disease was refractory, from a patient treated with antithyroid drugs. These receptors originate from a female donor with Graves disease.

There are many counts of this clonotype. The chain employs TRBV28 and TRBJ1-3; perhaps TRBD1 as D (5 bases). This CDR3 is built from 15 residues. V was trimmed by 4 bases and J by 2 bases, leaving 12 bases between them. CDR1 and CDR2 from the germline V gene are MDHEN and SYDVKM. CDR3 residues: CASSSAGQPGNTIYF. The CDR3 DNA reads as TGTGCCAGCAGTTCGGCCGGACAACCTGGAAACACCATATATTTT.

This clonotype was found a few times. The chain has TRBV30 and TRBJ2-7, with D unresolved. The CDR3 contains 15 residues. CDR1 and CDR2 from the germline V gene are GTSNPN and SVGIG (reference sequence). V was clipped by 4 bases and J by 0 bases, with 16 bases between them. CDR3 in DNA: TGTGCCTGGAAGTCTAGACTGCAATACTCCTACGAGCAGTACTTC. Its translation is CAWKSRLQYSYEQYF.

This clonotype has a count of ten or more. The chain uses TRBV20-1 and TRBJ2-7, with D possibly TRBD2 on 6 matching bases. The germline V gene encodes CDR1 DFQATT and CDR2 SNEGSKA (reference sequence). V was pared by 4 bases and J by 3 bases, with 13 bases between. The CDR3 spans 13 residues. CDR3 coding DNA: TGCAGTGCTACCAGGGACTTGGGCTACGAGCAGTACTTC. It translates to CSATRDLGYEQYF.

This sequence joins TRBV12-3 or TRBV12-4 and TRBJ2-2; 8 bases are shared with TRBD2. Germline trimming cut 4 bases from V and 6 bases from J; bases unmatched to any gene: 7. The CDR3 length is 15 residues. Here the CDR3 DNA reads TGTGCCAGCAGTTCAGTTTCCGGGGGGGCCGGGGAGCTGTTTTTT. This sequence encodes CASSSVSGGAGELFF.

This clonotype has only a few counts. The V gene is TRBV2, the J gene TRBJ2-7; a weak D match, TRBD2 (7 bases). Germline-derived CDR1 and CDR2 are SNHLY and FYNNEI. V shed 6 bases and J shed 3 bases, with 15 bases lying between them. CDR3 length: 14 residues. In DNA form, the CDR3 reads TGTGCCAGCAGCGAGGGGGGGGCGGGCTACGAGCAGTACTTC. Its protein is CASSEGGAGYEQYF.

This clonotype was recorded a few times. This chain joins TRBV7-9 and TRBJ1-2; 9 nucleotides match TRBD1. V dropped 0 bases and J dropped 4; count of bases not matched to a gene: 0. The CDR3 sequence is 14 residues long. Germline V lookup: CDR1 SEHNR, CDR2 FQNEAQ (reference sequence). CDR3 region: CASSLADRGYGYTF. The CDR3 DNA is TGTGCCAGCAGCTTAGCGGACAGGGGCTATGGCTACACCTTC.

This clonotype was seen many times. This chain uses TRBV7-3 with TRBJ2-5; perhaps TRBD1 as D (6 bases). Germline assignment: CDR1 SGHTA and CDR2 FQGTGA. The CDR3 sequence is 14 residues long. V lost 4 bases and J lost 4, with 13 bases in between. The CDR3 region is CASSSSGESETQYF. The DNA for the CDR3 is TGTGCCAGCAGCTCCTCAGGGGAATCAGAGACCCAGTACTTC. Full variable domain (rest looked up from reference TRBV7-3 and TRBJ2-5): GAGVSQTPSNKVTEKGKYVELRCDPISGHTALYWYRQSLGQGPEFLIYFQGTGAADDSGLPNDRFFAVRPEGSVSTLKIQRTERGDSAVYLCASSSSGESETQYFGPGTRLLVL.

V gene TRBV30 combines with J gene TRBJ2-5; D might be TRBD1 (5 bases). CDR1 and CDR2 (germline): GTSNPN, SVGIG (reference sequence). The CDR3 extends over 15 amino acids. V lost 7 bases to trimming and J lost 9 bases, with 27 bases between them. The CDR3 bases are TGTGCCTCCACGGGCAGGGTTATCCAAGAAGGTCCCCAGTACTTC. This encodes CASTGRVIQEGPQYF.

The sample holds many counts of this clonotype. This rearrangement joins TRBV20-1 to TRBJ1-5; D is undetermined. CDR1 DFQATT and CDR2 SNEGSKA come from the germline V gene (reference sequence). The CDR3 contains 15 residues. Trimming shortened V by 0 bases and J by 0 bases, and 9 bases separated the two germline ends. CDR3 loop: CSARDRFYSNQPQHF. The CDR3 coding sequence is TGCAGTGCTAGAGATCGGTTTTATAGCAATCAGCCCCAGCATTTT.

In this sample, this clonotype turned up a few times. V and J are TRBV5-1 and TRBJ1-1; TRBD1 might be the D (6 bases). The germline gives CDR1 SGHRS, CDR2 YFSETQ. V gave up 7 bases and J gave up 1 base, with 11 bases separating them. This CDR3 region has 13 residues. The DNA of the CDR3 is TGCGCCAGCGGAATACAGGGGAACACTGAAGCTTTCTTT. It codes for CASGIQGNTEAFF.

This clonotype was observed many times. CDR3 bases: TGTGCCAGCAGTCGACAGGGGGGACAGCCCCAGCATTTT. Translating it yields CASSRQGGQPQHF. J is TRBJ1-5 and V is TRBV6-2 or TRBV6-3; 9 bases agree with TRBD1. The V gene end was trimmed by 5 bases and the J gene end by 7 bases; junction bases not matched to a gene: 3. The length of the CDR3 is 13 residues. Looked up from germline, CDR1 is MNHEY and CDR2 is SVGEGT.

This clonotype has at least ten counts. This chain joins TRBV7-2 and TRBJ1-5; D is uncertain. Trimming left V 0 bases short and J 4 bases short, with 10 bases between. Germline values: CDR1 SGHTA, CDR2 FQGNSA. CDR3 length: 15 residues. CDR3 DNA sequence: TGTGCCAGCAGCTTAGCAGCCTTTGGGAATCAGCCCCAGCATTTT. This codes for CASSLAAFGNQPQHF.

The rearrangement uses TRBV20-1 and TRBJ2-2; D remains unclear. The germline V gene encodes CDR1 DFQATT and CDR2 SNEGSKA (reference sequence). Deletions cut 0 bases from V and 0 bases from J, with 5 bases between. The CDR3 consists of 14 residues. CDR3 in amino acids: CSARDGSNTGELFF. CDR3 nucleotide sequence: TGCAGTGCTAGAGACGGTTCGAACACCGGGGAGCTGTTTTTT.

About this clonotype: A much larger clone lies a single base off, so this may be a read error. CDR3 DNA sequence: TGTGCCAGCAGCCTAAAACTGGACAGCAGGGCTTTCTTT. Translation gives CASSLKLDSRAFF. The chain recombines TRBV3-1 with TRBJ1-1, with a tentative D call TRBD1 (6 bases). Trimming took off 4 bases at V and 11 bases at J, with 17 bases between the two ends. Germline CDR1 is LGHDT and CDR2 is YNNKEL (reference sequence). The CDR3 spans 13 residues. Together with reference TRBV3-1 and TRBJ1-1, the CDR3 gives the full variable domain: DTAVSQTPKYLVTQMGNDKSIKCEQNLGHDTMYWYKQDSKKFLKIMFSYNNKELIINETVPNRFSPKSPDKAHLNLHINSLELGDSAVYFCASSLKLDSRAFFGQGTRLTVV.

The chain carries TRBV5-1 and TRBJ2-5; 12 bases agree with TRBD2. The CDR3 is 12 amino acids. Trimming cost V 4 bases and J 13 bases; bases outside gene matches: 5. Per germline, CDR1 SGHRS and CDR2 YFSETQ. This CDR3 reads CASSPGLAGPYF. The CDR3 bases are TGCGCCAGCAGCCCCGGACTAGCGGGGCCGTACTTC.

The J gene is TRBJ2-2, the V gene TRBV11-2; D gene unclear. CDR1 is SGHAT and CDR2 is FQNNGV in the germline V gene. V gave up 3 bases and J gave up 4 bases, with 12 bases separating them. The CDR3 has 15 amino acids. The CDR3 DNA is TGTGCCAGCAGCTTTTATTCAGAAGGCACCGGGGAGCTGTTTTTT. Encoded protein: CASSFYSEGTGELFF. Full variable domain (missing parts from reference TRBV11-2 and TRBJ2-2): EAGVAQSPRYKIIEKRQSVAFWCNPISGHATLYWYQQILGQGPKLLIQFQNNGVVDDSQLPKDRFSAERLKGVDSTLKIQPAKLEDSAVYLCASSFYSEGTGELFFGEGSRLTVL.

This clonotype was seen only a few times. This rearrangement joins TRBV6-5 to TRBJ2-7, with 10 bases fitting TRBD2. Germline V lookup: CDR1 MNHEY, CDR2 SVGAGI. The CDR3 is 15 amino acids. The ends lost 2 bases at V and 5 bases at J; junction bases unmatched: 6. The CDR3 here is CASSYKAGGPHEQYF. CDR3 DNA: TGTGCCAGCAGTTACAAAGCGGGAGGGCCCCACGAGCAGTACTTC.

This clonotype has at least ten counts. The genes are TRBV18 and TRBJ2-5, with unresolved D. Germline CDR1 reads KGHSH; CDR2 reads LQKENI. CDR3 length equals 15 residues. Trimming removed 4 bases at V and 5 bases at J, with 17 bases between. The CDR3 region is CASSRGTQTWETQYF. CDR3 nucleotides: TGTGCCAGCTCACGCGGTACGCAGACGTGGGAGACCCAGTACTTC. The variable domain in full, with the rest retrieved from reference TRBV18 and TRBJ2-5, is NAGVMQNPRHLVRRRGQEARLRCSPMKGHSHVYWYRQLPEEGLKFMVYLQKENIIDESGMPKERFSAEFPKEGPSILRIQQVVRGDSAAYFCASSRGTQTWETQYFGPGTRLLVL.

The chain links TRBV20-1 to TRBJ2-7; the D is unclear. This CDR3 contains 14 residues. The ends were cut back, 0 bases at V and 3 bases at J, with 12 bases in the middle. Per germline, CDR1 DFQATT and CDR2 SNEGSKA (reference sequence). CDR3 in DNA: TGCAGTGCTAGAGATCGGTCACGGAGCTACGAGCAGTACTTC. Its protein is CSARDRSRSYEQYF.

The table lists this clonotype with a few counts. The chain recombines TRBV6-4 with TRBJ1-5, with 9 nucleotides matching TRBD1. The CDR3 is made up of 20 amino acids. From germline, CDR1 is MRHNA and CDR2 SNTAGT. V gave up 0 bases and J gave up 0 bases; unmatched junction bases: 12. In DNA form, the CDR3 reads TGTGCCAGCAGTGACTCGGGGACAGGGACTGAGGGTCTTAGCAATCAGCCCCAGCATTTT. It encodes CASSDSGTGTEGLSNQPQHF.

The V gene is TRBV19, the J gene TRBJ1-5; 8 bases align to TRBD1. Trimming removed 5 bases from V and 14 bases from J; junction bases left unmatched: 5. Per the germline V gene, CDR1 is LNHDA and CDR2 is SQIVND (reference sequence). The CDR3 has 11 residues. In nucleotides, the CDR3 is TGTGCCAGTAGTGCGACAGGGGCGAAGCATTTT. It specifies CASSATGAKHF.

This clonotype was counted ten times or more. This chain uses TRBV6-1 with TRBJ2-7, with D perhaps matching TRBD2 (6 bases). V shed 8 bases and J shed 0 bases, with 14 bases lying between them. The germline V gene has CDR1 MNHNS and CDR2 SASEGT. The CDR3 runs 14 residues. CDR3 in DNA: TGTGCCAGCCGCCTATCTAGCGTCTCCTACGAGCAGTACTTC. Translating it yields CASRLSSVSYEQYF.

The rearrangement uses TRBV25-1 and TRBJ2-1, with TRBD2 as a possible D gene (6 bases). Per germline, CDR1 MGHDK and CDR2 SYGVNS. This CDR3 spans 17 amino acids. Trimming took 2 bases from V and 3 from J, leaving 17 bases between them. Here the CDR3 DNA reads TGTGCCAGCAGTGAAATCCGGGGCGCGGGACTCTACAATGAGCAGTTCTTC. Amino acids: CASSEIRGAGLYNEQFF.

This clonotype was observed many times. CDR3 nucleotide sequence: TGTGCCAGCAGCTTAGTCCCCCTGGGGGGGATGTACCAAGAGACCCAGTACTTC. Its protein is CASSLVPLGGMYQETQYF. This chain joins TRBV7-8 and TRBJ2-5; 7 positions agree with TRBD2. Germline V gene lookup returns CDR1 SGHVS and CDR2 FQNEAQ. V trimming: 1 base; J trimming: 0 bases; junction bases outside the gene matches: 11. This CDR3 is 18 amino acids long.

The table lists this clonotype with a few counts. The rearrangement links TRBV7-2 to TRBJ1-2; D gene unclear. V was trimmed by 3 bases and J by 6 bases, leaving 14 bases between them. The V gene's germline CDR1 is SGHTA and CDR2 FQGNSA. The CDR3 extends over 14 amino acids. The CDR3 sequence is CASSLAFGPHGYTF. The CDR3 DNA is TGTGCCAGCAGCTTGGCCTTTGGACCCCATGGCTACACCTTC. Variable domain in full (rest from reference TRBV7-2 and TRBJ1-2): GAGVSQSPSNKVTEKGKDVELRCDPISGHTALYWYRQSLGQGLEFLIYFQGNSAPDKSGLPSDRFSAERTGGSVSTLTIQRTQQEDSAVYLCASSLAFGPHGYTFGSGTRLTVV.

This clonotype occurred many times. The chain carries TRBV29-1 and TRBJ1-1; D remains unclear. V dropped 4 bases and J dropped 1 base, with 7 bases sitting between them. Germline loops: CDR1 SQVTM, CDR2 ANQGSEA. This CDR3 comprises 12 residues. CDR3 protein: CSVAGRNTEAFF. Here the CDR3 DNA reads TGCAGCGTTGCAGGTCGGAACACTGAAGCTTTCTTT.

The chain has TRBV11-3 and TRBJ2-1, with TRBD1 as a possible D gene (6 bases). V was cut by 4 bases and J by 0 bases, with 13 bases left in between. The germline CDR1 and CDR2 sequences are SGHNT and YENEEA. The CDR3 length is 16 residues. DNA of the CDR3: TGTGCCAGCAGCTCTTACAGGGTTAGCTCCTACAATGAGCAGTTCTTC. It specifies CASSSYRVSSYNEQFF.

The chain employs TRBV7-9 and TRBJ2-7; 8 nucleotides match TRBD1. V was clipped by 6 bases and J by 3 bases; unmatched bases: 10. CDR1 SEHNR and CDR2 FQNEAQ come from the germline V gene (reference sequence). The CDR3 extends over 15 amino acids. Here the CDR3 reads CASRGWTGHYYEQYF. CDR3 in DNA: TGTGCCAGCAGGGGATGGACAGGGCACTACTACGAGCAGTACTTC.

The rearrangement joins TRBV29-1 to TRBJ2-1; D remains ambiguous. CDR3 size: 11 residues. Trimming pared 6 bases from V and 3 bases from J, leaving 6 bases between. CDR1 and CDR2 from the germline V gene are SQVTM and ANQGSEA. The CDR3 DNA is TGCAGCGTGGGCGGCTACAATGAGCAGTTCTTC. Translated, it gives CSVGGYNEQFF.

This clonotype has ten or more counts. The genes are TRBV3-1 and TRBJ1-1, with a possible D match to TRBD1 (6 bases). The germline V and J ends were trimmed by 1 base and 1 base, with 7 bases remaining between them. This CDR3 region has 14 residues. Per germline, CDR1 LGHDT and CDR2 YNNKEL (reference sequence). CDR3 nucleotide sequence: TGTGCCAGCAGCCAAGCAGGGGCGAACACTGAAGCTTTCTTT. Residues: CASSQAGANTEAFF. Looking up the rest from reference TRBV3-1 and TRBJ1-1 gives the full variable domain: DTAVSQTPKYLVTQMGNDKSIKCEQNLGHDTMYWYKQDSKKFLKIMFSYNNKELIINETVPNRFSPKSPDKAHLNLHINSLELGDSAVYFCASSQAGANTEAFFGQGTRLTVV.